What follows are 21 T cell receptor beta chains derived from one specimen sequenced in a study of glioma-infiltrating T cells after dendritic cell vaccination. Regarding time point: after dendritic cell vaccination, including at tumor progression/relapse. The method was immunoSEQ multiplex PCR; TCRdb's version includes in-frame clones alone and lacks a portion of them. The sample consists of over 65,000 clones, 75% to 90% of them appearing once. The sample here was blood, taken after dendritic cell vaccination. The receptors shown here come from a human donor with glioblastoma.

The V gene is TRBV5-4, the J gene TRBJ1-4; perhaps TRBD1 as D (6 bases). V was clipped by 4 bases and J by 8 bases, with 15 bases between them. The CDR3 loop spans 14 amino acids. Germline loops: CDR1 SGHNT, CDR2 YYREEE (reference sequence). The DNA of the CDR3 is TGTGCCAGCAGCCTGACAGGCACAACCGAAAAACTGTTTTTT. The encoded protein is CASSLTGTTEKLFF. Variable domain in full (rest from reference TRBV5-4 and TRBJ1-4): ETGVTQSPTHLIKTRGQQVTLRCSSQSGHNTVSWYQQALGQGPQFIFQYYREEENGRGNFPPRFSGLQFPNYSSELNVNALELDDSALYLCASSLTGTTEKLFFGSGTQLSVL.

The V call is TRBV5-1, the J call TRBJ2-7; maybe TRBD2 (6 bases). The V and J ends lost 0 bases and 1 base respectively, with 23 bases between them. CDR1 and CDR2 from the germline V gene are SGHRS and YFSETQ. CDR3 length: 19 residues. In DNA, the CDR3 is TGCGCCAGCAGCTTGGTAAGGCGGGGTGTGGATCAAGCTTCCTACGAGCAGTACTTC. Its translation: CASSLVRRGVDQASYEQYF.

The J gene is TRBJ1-5, the V gene TRBV2; D is perhaps TRBD1 (6 bases). The germline V gene encodes CDR1 SNHLY and CDR2 FYNNEI. Trimming pared 7 bases from V and 7 bases from J, leaving 11 bases between. The CDR3 totals 12 residues. CDR3 residues: CASTGDNQPQHF. The DNA of the CDR3 is TGTGCCAGCACAGGGGATAACCAGCCCCAGCATTTT.

A single count supports this clone. The chain joins TRBV27 to TRBJ1-5; D is unclear. The germline CDR1 and CDR2 sequences are MNHEY and SMNVEV (reference sequence). The CDR3 consists of 15 residues. V was trimmed by 7 bases and J by 2 bases, leaving 15 bases between them. In nucleotides, the CDR3 is TGTGCCAGCAAGGGAGGCCTCTGGGGCAATCAGCCCCAGCATTTT. Translating it yields CASKGGLWGNQPQHF.

This clone was counted a few times. This chain links TRBV5-4 with TRBJ2-3, with 7 bases aligning to TRBD2. J gave up 9 bases and V 4 bases, and 8 bases lay outside the gene matches. CDR3 length equals 13 residues. CDR1 and CDR2 (germline): SGHNT, YYREEE (reference sequence). This CDR3 is CASSPGLTVTQYF. The CDR3 coding sequence is TGTGCCAGCAGCCCGGGACTAACAGTAACGCAGTATTTT.

The rearrangement uses TRBV5-1 and TRBJ2-7, with 9 bases fitting TRBD1. The germline V gene encodes CDR1 SGHRS and CDR2 YFSETQ. V trimming: 0 bases; J trimming: 6 bases; junction bases outside the gene matches: 10. There are 16 residues in the CDR3. The CDR3 nucleotides are TGCGCCAGCAGCTTGGGACCAATTGGGACAGGGAGCGAGCAGTACTTC. It is translated as CASSLGPIGTGSEQYF.

The chain has TRBV18 and TRBJ2-2; 9 bases map to TRBD1. The CDR3 is 16 residues long. Losses at the gene ends were 1 base for V and 1 base for J; bases not matched to a gene: 1. Germline-derived CDR1 and CDR2 are KGHSH and LQKENI. Written as DNA, the CDR3 is TGTGCCAGCTCACCACAGGGACAGGGGAACACCGGGGAGCTGTTTTTT. Protein: CASSPQGQGNTGELFF.

V gene TRBV11-2 combines with J gene TRBJ2-7, with 7 bases identical to TRBD2. The germline gives CDR1 SGHAT, CDR2 FQNNGV. This CDR3 is built from 14 residues. V was pared by 3 bases and J by 4 bases, with 6 bases of the junction left unmatched. The CDR3 nucleotides are TGTGCCAGCAGCTTTGAGCGGGGAGTATACGAGCAGTACTTC. This encodes CASSFERGVYEQYF.

The chain links TRBV5-8 to TRBJ1-1; no clear D. Germline-derived CDR1 and CDR2 are SGHTS and YDEGEE. This CDR3 has 14 amino acids. V lost 0 bases and J lost 1, with 7 bases in between. CDR3 DNA: TGTGCCAGCAGCTTGGTTTTCAAGAACACTGAAGCTTTCTTT. Translated, it gives CASSLVFKNTEAFF.

The chain joins TRBV11-2 to TRBJ2-1; D not certain. Germline V gene data show CDR1 as SGHAT and CDR2 as FQNNGV. Trimming stripped 4 bases from V and 8 bases from J, with 15 bases between. The CDR3 spans 14 residues. In DNA form, the CDR3 reads TGTGCCAGCAGCTCTTATAGAGTTTCCCATGAGCAGTTCTTC. Translating gives CASSSYRVSHEQFF.

The sample holds one count of this clone. The chain uses TRBV14 and TRBJ2-7; 8 bases are shared with TRBD1. Germline CDR1 reads SGHDN; CDR2 reads FVKESK. The trim removed 5 bases at V and 0 bases at J, leaving 9 bases unmatched. This CDR3 comprises 16 residues. CDR3 amino acids: CASSTRWTGNSYEQYF. Written as DNA, the CDR3 is TGTGCCAGCAGCACCCGCTGGACAGGGAACTCCTACGAGCAGTACTTC.

This clone was observed a few times. The chain is built from TRBV28 and TRBJ2-1; perhaps TRBD1 as D (5 bases). Germline V CDR1 and CDR2: MDHEN, SYDVKM. This CDR3 has 13 residues. V lost 2 bases, J lost 8 bases, and 10 bases lay in between. The DNA of the CDR3 is TGTGCCAGCAGTTTACCAGGGTTGGATGAGCAGTTCTTC. It is translated as CASSLPGLDEQFF. Full variable domain (rest looked up from reference TRBV28 and TRBJ2-1): DVKVTQSSRYLVKRTGEKVFLECVQDMDHENMFWYRQDPGLGLRLIYFSYDVKMKEKGDIPEGYSVSREKKERFSLILESASTNQTSMYLCASSLPGLDEQFFGPGTRLTVL.

The chain combines TRBV27 with TRBJ2-5; 14 bases fit TRBD2. Germline trimming cut 5 bases from V and 4 bases from J; bases unmatched to any gene: 6. Germline CDR1 is MNHEY and CDR2 is SMNVEV (reference sequence). This CDR3 region has 16 residues. This CDR3 reads CASSGGTSGSRETQYF. CDR3 coding DNA: TGTGCCAGCAGTGGGGGGACTAGCGGGAGTCGAGAGACCCAGTACTTC.

CDR3 sequence (DNA): TGTGCCAGCAGCCAGGACAGGGAAAAACTGTTTTTT. Translated: CASSQDREKLFF. J is TRBJ1-4 and V is TRBV5-6; 7 nucleotides align to TRBD1. The V gene's germline CDR1 is SGHDT and CDR2 YYEEEE. The CDR3 runs to 12 residues. J gave up 8 bases and V 4 bases, and 2 bases lay outside the gene matches.

The chain uses TRBV11-2 and TRBJ1-1, with unresolved D. Germline V CDR1 and CDR2: SGHAT, FQNNGV. V was pared by 2 bases and J by 1 base, with 8 bases between. This CDR3 is built from 14 residues. CDR3 in DNA: TGTGCCAGCAGCTTATTCCGCAGGAACACTGAAGCTTTCTTT. Its protein is CASSLFRRNTEAFF.

This clone occurred once. The CDR3 DNA reads TGTGCCAGCAGCTTCATACAGGGATCCAAAAACATTCAGTACTTC. It specifies CASSFIQGSKNIQYF. The genes are TRBV7-3 and TRBJ2-4; D is possibly TRBD1 (6 bases). CDR1 and CDR2 (germline): SGHTA, FQGTGA. There are 15 residues in the CDR3. The ends were cut back, 3 bases at V and 2 bases at J, with 11 bases in the middle.

The chain is built from TRBV5-1 and TRBJ1-2, with 7 bases lining up with TRBD1. Germline V gene sequence: CDR1 SGHRS, CDR2 YFSETQ. There are 13 residues in the CDR3. The ends lost 5 bases at V and 6 bases at J; junction bases unmatched: 7. CDR3 nucleotides: TGCGCCAGCAGATCCGGGACAGTGGATGGCTACACCTTC. Translation gives CASRSGTVDGYTF.

The rearrangement links TRBV18 to TRBJ2-1; 8 bases align to TRBD2. J gave up 4 bases and V 2 bases, and 7 bases lay outside the gene matches. Germline CDR1 KGHSH, CDR2 LQKENI. The CDR3 totals 16 residues. CDR3 region: CASSPFTGGSYNEQFF. DNA of the CDR3: TGTGCCAGCTCACCATTCACGGGAGGGTCTTACAATGAGCAGTTCTTC.

This chain joins TRBV5-1 and TRBJ2-5; 13 nucleotides match TRBD2. The CDR3 length is 17 residues. CDR1 SGHRS and CDR2 YFSETQ come from the germline V gene. V trimming: 0 bases; J trimming: 1 base; junction bases outside the gene matches: 3. As DNA, the CDR3 is TGCGCCAGCAGCTTGGGACTAGCGGGGGGATTCCAAGAGACCCAGTACTTC. Protein sequence: CASSLGLAGGFQETQYF.

This chain uses TRBV6-4 with TRBJ2-1; 13 bases fit TRBD2. There are 14 residues in the CDR3. V was pared by 10 bases and J by 3 bases, with 3 bases of the junction left unmatched. Germline CDR1 is MRHNA and CDR2 is SNTAGT. CDR3 sequence: CATGTSGDYNEQFF. CDR3 nucleotide sequence: TGTGCCACCGGGACTAGCGGGGACTACAATGAGCAGTTCTTC.

Regarding this clone: Mismatch with germline at one junction end may stem from a read error. The rearrangement uses TRBV6-1 and TRBJ1-4; 8 bases agree with TRBD1. The germline V gene encodes CDR1 MNHNS and CDR2 SASEGT. The CDR3 is 14 residues long. This chain's CDR3 is CASRGTGGNGKLFF. DNA of the CDR3: TGTGCCAGCAGGGGGACAGGCGGGAATGGAAAACTGTTTTTT.